This passage covers 18 T cell receptor beta chains from one sample sequenced in a study of response to subunit inactivated influenza vaccine (dated 2018 in TCRdb). Library prep was done by RT-PCR. Data came from an Illumina HiSeq 2500. TCRdb ran its own pipeline on the public reads, namely fastp trimming at Q25 and MiXCR clone calling, and kept in-frame beta chains. Identical CDR3 proteins give one entry, which carries the most common genes and DNA. The sample includes over 800,000 distinct CDR3 sequences, with roughly 20% observed a single time. The ten largest clones add up to 9.5% to 13% of the sample. This material consisted of PBMCs from blood, taken approximately 5 days after vaccination. The receptors here all came from a man aged 50 or older who received an inactivated influenza vaccine. Donor details come from another sample of the same person, matched by shared clones.

The rearrangement uses TRBV4-2 and TRBJ2-5, with a possible D match to TRBD2 (6 bases). Looked up from germline, CDR1 is LGHNA and CDR2 is YNFKEQ. CDR3 length: 15 residues. Trimming removed 0 bases at V and 5 bases at J, with 13 bases between. The CDR3 DNA reads as TGTGCCAGCAGCCAAGAGGAGGGAAGGTGGGAGACCCAGTACTTC. This gives the protein CASSQEEGRWETQYF.

This clonotype appeared a few times. The chain has TRBV7-9 and TRBJ2-7; tentatively, D is TRBD1 or TRBD2 (5 bases each). CDR1 and CDR2 from the germline V gene are SEHNR and FQNEAQ (reference sequence). V was cut by 4 bases and J by 7 bases, with 20 bases left in between. The CDR3 sequence is 15 residues long. The CDR3 spells CASSSDRGDPTEQYF. CDR3 in DNA: TGTGCCAGCAGCTCGGATAGGGGAGACCCTACTGAGCAGTACTTC. Full variable domain (outside the CDR3, taken from reference TRBV7-9 and TRBJ2-7): DTGVSQNPRHKITKRGQNVTFRCDPISEHNRLYWYRQTLGQGPEFLTYFQNEAQLEKSRLLSDRFSAERPKGSFSTLEIQRTEQGDSAMYLCASSSDRGDPTEQYFGPGTRLTVT.

This clonotype was observed a handful of times. This chain joins TRBV5-1 and TRBJ1-5; D is unresolved. The germline V and J ends were trimmed by 3 bases and 6 bases, with 10 bases remaining between them. The CDR3 is 13 residues long. Germline V gene sequence: CDR1 SGHRS, CDR2 YFSETQ. CDR3 sequence reads: CASSYAEGQPQHF. The CDR3 region has the DNA TGCGCCAGCAGCTACGCAGAGGGTCAGCCCCAGCATTTT.

This clonotype has more than one count but fewer than ten. This chain uses TRBV20-1 with TRBJ2-1; 14 nucleotides line up with TRBD2. The CDR3 has 16 amino acids. Germline V CDR1 and CDR2: DFQATT, SNEGSKA (reference sequence). Losses at the gene ends were 0 bases for V and 7 bases for J; bases not matched to a gene: 5. The CDR3 nucleotides are TGCAGTGCTAGAGAAAGACTAGCGGGGGGGAGGAATGAGCAGTTCTTC. Its translation: CSARERLAGGRNEQFF.

The genes are TRBV7-2 and TRBJ2-1; D not certain. This CDR3 is built from 13 residues. V lost 6 bases, J lost 6 bases, and 12 bases lay in between. CDR1 is SGHTA and CDR2 is FQGNSA in the germline V gene. CDR3 sequence reads: CASSSSHANEQFF. Here the CDR3 DNA reads TGTGCCAGCAGTTCGAGCCACGCCAATGAGCAGTTCTTC.

This clonotype turned up a few times. The genes are TRBV10-3 and TRBJ2-3; the D gene is possibly TRBD1 (5 bases). The germline V gene has CDR1 ENHRY and CDR2 SYGVKD. This CDR3 contains 15 residues. V lost 5 bases, J lost 2 bases, and 14 bases lay in between. The CDR3 nucleotides read TGTGCCATCAGTATGACAGAGAGTTACACAGATACGCAGTATTTT. Protein: CAISMTESYTDTQYF.

This clonotype was seen a handful of times. The V and J genes are TRBV9 and TRBJ2-2; 11 bases line up with TRBD2. There are 16 residues in the CDR3. Germline-derived CDR1 and CDR2 are SGDLS and YYNGEE. With V trimmed by 4 bases and J by 2 bases, 4 bases remained unmatched. Here the CDR3 DNA reads TGTGCCAGCAGCACCCGACTAGCGGGAAACACCGGGGAGCTGTTTTTT. Amino acid sequence: CASSTRLAGNTGELFF.

This clonotype was seen many times. The chain links TRBV10-2 to TRBJ2-3, with TRBD2 matching over 9 bases. V lost 7 bases, J lost 1 base, and 3 bases stayed unmatched. This CDR3 is built from 14 residues. Germline V CDR1 and CDR2: WSHSY, SAAADI. CDR3 sequence reads: CASKVAGGTDTQYF. The CDR3 bases are TGCGCCAGCAAGGTAGCGGGGGGCACAGATACGCAGTATTTT.

This clonotype was found many times. The V and J genes are TRBV12-3 or TRBV12-4 and TRBJ1-4, with TRBD1 identical over 7 bases. The CDR3 loop spans 15 amino acids. V gave up 5 bases and J gave up 7 bases; unmatched junction bases: 10. The CDR3 bases are TGTGCCAGCAGTGGCGGGACAGTAAACCTTGAAAAACTGTTTTTT. Amino acid sequence: CASSGGTVNLEKLFF.

The chain couples TRBV24-1 to TRBJ2-1; tentatively, D is TRBD1 (5 bases). CDR3 length equals 16 residues. The V and J ends lost 4 bases and 8 bases respectively, with 20 bases between them. The V gene's germline CDR1 is KGHDR and CDR2 SFDVKD. CDR3 amino acids: CATSDRAARGRYEQFF. CDR3 sequence (DNA): TGTGCCACCAGTGACCGGGCGGCAAGGGGCCGCTATGAGCAGTTCTTC.

This clonotype occurred many times. This chain uses TRBV12-3 or TRBV12-4 with TRBJ2-1; tentative D call: TRBD2 (5 bases). The V end was cut by 1 base, the J end by 4 bases, with 11 bases between. The CDR3 has 15 residues. In DNA, the CDR3 is TGTGCCAGCAGTTTAGGGCTAGCATGGTACAATGAGCAGTTCTTC. Amino acid sequence: CASSLGLAWYNEQFF.

The chain carries TRBV5-5 and TRBJ2-2; maybe TRBD1 (5 bases). Deletions cut 2 bases from V and 0 bases from J, with 11 bases between. The CDR3 totals 16 residues. The germline gives CDR1 SGHKS, CDR2 YYEKEE (reference sequence). The CDR3 loop reads CASSFPGHTNTGELFF. In DNA, the CDR3 is TGTGCCAGCAGCTTCCCTGGACACACGAACACCGGGGAGCTGTTTTTT.

This clonotype came up a few times. The V gene is TRBV20-1, the J gene TRBJ2-7; TRBD1 or TRBD2 may be the D gene (5 bases each). The CDR3 is made up of 14 amino acids. The germline gives CDR1 DFQATT, CDR2 SNEGSKA (reference sequence). Deletions cut 5 bases from V and 6 bases from J, with 20 bases between. The CDR3 sequence is CSAPSGAPSAEQYF. The CDR3 nucleotides are TGCAGTGCTCCTTCCGGGGCACCCTCCGCCGAGCAGTACTTC.

This clonotype was counted only a few times. The gene calls are TRBV6-2 or TRBV6-3 and TRBJ2-1; 10 bases fit TRBD2. Losses at the gene ends were 2 bases for V and 0 bases for J; bases not matched to a gene: 16. There are 21 residues in the CDR3. Germline CDR1 and CDR2: MNHEY and SVGEGT. CDR3 loop: CASSYALAGVPFSSSYNEQFF. In nucleotides, the CDR3 is TGTGCCAGCAGTTACGCCCTAGCGGGAGTCCCTTTTTCCAGCTCCTACAATGAGCAGTTCTTC.

A few counts support this clonotype. The genes are TRBV15 and TRBJ1-1; the D is unclear. V dropped 0 bases and J dropped 1 base, with 6 bases sitting between them. In germline, CDR1 is LNHNV, CDR2 YYDKDF (reference sequence). There are 14 residues in the CDR3. The CDR3 protein is CATSRDGQNTEAFF. CDR3 sequence (DNA): TGTGCCACCAGCAGAGATGGGCAGAACACTGAAGCTTTCTTT.

This clonotype was observed a handful of times. J is TRBJ2-5 and V is TRBV12-3 or TRBV12-4; weak D call: TRBD1 (6 bases). The CDR3 loop spans 14 amino acids. The V end was cut by 5 bases, the J end by 5 bases, with 15 bases between. DNA for the CDR3: TGTGCCAGCAGTCCAGGGGCCAGAACCGAGACCCAGTACTTC. Amino acid sequence: CASSPGARTETQYF.

The chain is built from TRBV20-1 and TRBJ1-1; 7 positions match TRBD1. The CDR3 contains 12 residues. Per germline, CDR1 DFQATT and CDR2 SNEGSKA (reference sequence). V gave up 3 bases and J gave up 7 bases; unmatched junction bases: 5. In nucleotides, the CDR3 is TGCAGTGCTAGGGGACAGACTCGTGAAGCTTTCTTT. Amino acid sequence: CSARGQTREAFF.

This clonotype has only a few counts. The genes are TRBV6-1 and TRBJ2-3; TRBD1 aligns across 7 bases. CDR3 length: 16 amino acids. Germline CDR1 reads MNHNS; CDR2 reads SASEGT. With V trimmed by 4 bases and J by 2 bases, 9 bases remained unmatched. CDR3 DNA: TGTGCCAGCAGTGTGCACCGGGACAGCTACACAGATACGCAGTATTTT. Residues: CASSVHRDSYTDTQYF.